This T cell receptor (beta chain) comes out of a study of shared clonotypes between healthy human individuals. Study overall: A couple of women and a few men aged 18 to 49 made up the donors. Researchers assigned three CD4 naive, three CD4 memory, two CD8 naive and one CD8 memory plate to each donor.

Only Caucasian adults living in Nashville, Tennessee served as donors. Sorted-subset replicate PCRs used about 200 ng DNA, some 33,000 T cell genomes. TCRdb keeps only in-frame clones here, not all; method: immunoSEQ multiplex PCR. The data show about 2.4 million clones, approximately 92% seen once. V gave up 2 bases and J gave up 2 bases, with 11 bases separating them. CDR1 and CDR2 from the germline V gene are MNHEY and SVGAGI. This CDR3 comprises 15 residues. What was sequenced was naive CD4+ T cells sorted from blood. Subset in this sample: CD45RA+ positively selected. This clonotype was sampled from a man aged 18 to 30 in good health. The chain employs TRBV6-5 and TRBJ2-3; D is unresolved. The CDR3: CASSYSLGNTDTQYF. The CDR3 coding sequence is TGTGCCAGCAGTTACAGCCTGGGAAACACAGATACGCAGTATTTT.